The 22 T cell receptor beta chains below all came from one sample that was sequenced in a study of blood T cell repertoires in COVID-19. Assay used: immunoSEQ multiplex PCR; TCRdb lists only in-frame clones, some missing. Counted here are some 200,000 clones, approximately 85% occurring once; the ten biggest clones make up 7.5% to 8%. The material sequenced was peripheral blood. Receptor source: a woman aged 45 to 65 with active or convalescent COVID-19.

The chain carries TRBV5-4 and TRBJ2-2; a weak D match, TRBD2 (6 bases). Trimming cost V 0 bases and J 4 bases, with 13 bases left between them. The germline gives CDR1 SGHNT, CDR2 YYREEE (reference sequence). The CDR3 loop spans 16 amino acids. The CDR3 nucleotides read TGTGCCAGCAGCTTGGCGGGGGAACTAAGCACCGGGGAGCTGTTTTTT. This codes for CASSLAGELSTGELFF.

The CDR3 loop reads CATARSGTSGGLVGYNEQFF. In nucleotides, the CDR3 is TGTGCCACCGCAAGGTCCGGGACTAGCGGGGGCCTGGTTGGGTACAATGAGCAGTTCTTC. This chain joins TRBV15 and TRBJ2-1; 14 bases agree with TRBD2. This CDR3 is built from 20 residues. Germline values: CDR1 LNHNV, CDR2 YYDKDF (reference sequence). The V gene end was trimmed by 8 bases and the J gene end by 4 bases; junction bases not matched to a gene: 19.

The CDR3 DNA reads as TGTGCCAGCAGCGTCGAGGGGGGACAGGGAGGCAATGAGCAGTTCTTC. Encoded protein: CASSVEGGQGGNEQFF. The chain joins TRBV7-9 to TRBJ2-1, with 9 bases lining up with TRBD1. This CDR3 spans 16 amino acids. The J segment lost 6 bases and the V segment lost 5 bases, leaving 11 bases of the junction unmatched. The germline V gene has CDR1 SEHNR and CDR2 FQNEAQ (reference sequence).

The V call is TRBV5-1, the J call TRBJ1-2; 8 positions match TRBD1. The V segment lost 3 bases and the J segment 7 bases; nucleotides outside the gene matches: 11. Germline V lookup: CDR1 SGHRS, CDR2 YFSETQ. The CDR3 sequence is 15 residues long. Here the CDR3 DNA reads TGCGCCAGCAGCTCACCCGCAGGGGGCTGGAGTGGCTACACCTTC. Translating gives CASSSPAGGWSGYTF. Drawing the rest from reference TRBV5-1 and TRBJ1-2, the complete variable domain is KAGVTQTPRYLIKTRGQQVTLSCSPISGHRSVSWYQQTPGQGLQFLFEYFSETQRNKGNFPGRFSGRQFSNSRSEMNVSTLELGDSALYLCASSSPAGGWSGYTFGSGTRLTVV.

This chain links TRBV2 with TRBJ2-6, with 8 nucleotides matching TRBD1. The CDR3 sequence is 17 residues long. V gave up 6 bases and J gave up 0 bases; unmatched junction bases: 7. Per the germline V gene, CDR1 is SNHLY and CDR2 is FYNNEI. CDR3 loop: CASSGQGSRSGANVLTF. For the CDR3, the DNA is TGTGCCAGCAGCGGACAGGGTTCCCGCTCTGGGGCCAACGTCCTGACTTTC. Together with reference TRBV2 and TRBJ2-6, the CDR3 gives the full variable domain: EPEVTQTPSHQVTQMGQEVILRCVPISNHLYFYWYRQILGQKVEFLVSFYNNEISEKSEIFDDQFSVERPDGSNFTLKIRSTKLEDSAMYFCASSGQGSRSGANVLTFGAGSRLTVL.

DNA of the CDR3: TGCGCCAGCAGCTCCGGGATCTACAATGAGCAGTTCTTC. This sequence encodes CASSSGIYNEQFF. This chain uses TRBV5-1 with TRBJ2-1, with TRBD2 as a possible D gene (5 bases). Germline CDR1 and CDR2: SGHRS and YFSETQ. V was pared by 3 bases and J by 3 bases, with 7 bases between. This CDR3 contains 13 residues.

This chain uses TRBV6-1 with TRBJ1-2; 9 bases are a match to TRBD1. CDR3 length equals 18 residues. CDR1 and CDR2 (germline): MNHNS, SASEGT. V gave up 0 bases and J gave up 5 bases; unmatched junction bases: 13. DNA of the CDR3: TGTGCCAGCAGTGAAGCGGGTACAACAGGGGGCCGGCGGTATGGCTACACCTTC. Amino acids: CASSEAGTTGGRRYGYTF.

The gene calls are TRBV30 and TRBJ2-5; TRBD2 aligns across 8 bases. The CDR3 has 15 residues. Germline CDR1 reads GTSNPN; CDR2 reads SVGIG (reference sequence). V was clipped by 6 bases and J by 4 bases; unmatched bases: 13. CDR3 sequence: CACGQDSGNRETQYF. For the CDR3, the DNA is TGTGCCTGCGGTCAAGATAGCGGGAATAGAGAGACCCAGTACTTC.

The CDR3 DNA is TGTGCCATCAGTGAACAGGAGCACTATGGCTACACCTTC. Translation gives CAISEQEHYGYTF. This chain joins TRBV10-3 and TRBJ1-2; a possible D gene is TRBD1 (5 bases). From germline, CDR1 is ENHRY and CDR2 SYGVKD. V was trimmed by 3 bases and J by 3 bases, leaving 8 bases between them. The CDR3 is made up of 13 amino acids.

This chain links TRBV28 with TRBJ1-6; D is unclear. CDR1 MDHEN and CDR2 SYDVKM come from the germline V gene. CDR3 length equals 16 residues. Between the trimmed V and J ends, which lost 3 bases and 0 bases, there was a span of 9 bases. The CDR3 spells CASSLNPSSYNSPLHF. CDR3 nucleotide sequence: TGTGCCAGCAGTTTGAACCCGAGCTCCTATAATTCACCCCTCCACTTT.

The genes are TRBV19 and TRBJ1-6; D remains ambiguous. CDR3 size: 15 residues. V was trimmed by 5 bases and J by 8 bases, leaving 16 bases between them. The V gene's germline CDR1 is LNHDA and CDR2 SQIVND (reference sequence). The CDR3 reads CASSPVGRPDSPLHF. CDR3 in DNA: TGTGCCAGTAGTCCCGTGGGCAGACCGGATTCACCCCTCCACTTT.

The rearrangement uses TRBV11-3 and TRBJ2-1, with 8 positions matching TRBD1. Looked up from germline, CDR1 is SGHNT and CDR2 is YENEEA. The CDR3 consists of 14 residues. V trimming: 4 bases; J trimming: 8 bases; junction bases outside the gene matches: 7. The CDR3, as DNA: TGTGCCAGCAGCTCGGCAGGGGGCTATGATGAGCAGTTCTTC. Translation gives CASSSAGGYDEQFF. The entire variable domain, with the rest obtained from reference TRBV11-3 and TRBJ2-1, is as follows: EAGVVQSPRYKIIEKKQPVAFWCNPISGHNTLYWYLQNLGQGPELLIRYENEEAVDDSQLPKDRFSAERLKGVDSTLKIQPAELGDSAVYLCASSSAGGYDEQFFGPGTRLTVL.

The chain couples TRBV18 to TRBJ1-4; D is unresolved. V lost 1 base, J lost 8 bases, and 20 bases lay in between. The CDR3 is 17 residues long. CDR1 is KGHSH and CDR2 is LQKENI in the germline V gene. Here the CDR3 DNA reads TGTGCCAGCTCACCACGGAGCCGAGGTGATGGAGTCGAAAAACTGTTTTTT. Encoded protein: CASSPRSRGDGVEKLFF.

The chain uses TRBV11-3 and TRBJ1-1; the D gene is possibly TRBD1 (5 bases). CDR1 and CDR2 from the germline V gene are SGHNT and YENEEA. This CDR3 region has 14 residues. Trimming removed 0 bases from V and 1 base from J, with 6 bases in between. CDR3 region: CASSLEGGNTEAFF. Here the CDR3 DNA reads TGTGCCAGCAGCTTAGAGGGGGGGAACACTGAAGCTTTCTTT.

The chain links TRBV7-3 to TRBJ1-1; no reliable D call. V gave up 5 bases and J gave up 2 bases, with 9 bases separating them. The CDR3 has 13 amino acids. The germline CDR1 and CDR2 sequences are SGHTA and FQGTGA. DNA for the CDR3: TGTGCCAGCAGCCGTGGAGTTAACACTGAAGCTTTCTTT. Amino acid sequence: CASSRGVNTEAFF.

The chain carries TRBV29-1 and TRBJ2-7; TRBD2 matches at 7 bases. V gave up 1 base and J gave up 1 base; unmatched junction bases: 10. CDR3 length: 16 residues. CDR1 and CDR2 from the germline V gene are SQVTM and ANQGSEA. For the CDR3, the DNA is TGCAGCGTTGAAGGGTGGGGCGGGAGTAATTCCTACGAGCAGTACTTC. Residues: CSVEGWGGSNSYEQYF.

The V call is TRBV3-1 (or the pseudogene TRBV3-2), the J call TRBJ2-3; 8 nucleotides match TRBD2. The CDR3 sequence is 18 residues long. V gave up 4 bases and J gave up 4 bases; unmatched junction bases: 16. The germline V gene encodes CDR1 LGHDT and CDR2 YNNKEL (reference sequence). In DNA form, the CDR3 reads TGTGCCAGCAGCCTCACGCGGGGGGCCTATGAGTTGTCAGATACGCAGTATTTT. It translates to CASSLTRGAYELSDTQYF.

Details on this clone: The same CDR3 also results from other DNA sequences found in this sample. The chain links TRBV7-9 to TRBJ1-2, with TRBD1 matching over 8 bases. Trimming cost V 5 bases and J 2 bases; bases outside gene matches: 4. The CDR3 extends over 14 amino acids. The germline V gene has CDR1 SEHNR and CDR2 FQNEAQ (reference sequence). This CDR3 reads CASSPGQGNYGYTF. In DNA form, the CDR3 reads TGTGCCAGCAGCCCTGGACAGGGCAACTATGGCTACACCTTC.

The V and J genes are TRBV11-2 and TRBJ2-7, with 8 bases aligning to TRBD1. V trimming: 4 bases; J trimming: 1 base; junction bases outside the gene matches: 15. The CDR3 is 18 residues long. Germline lookup yields CDR1 SGHAT and CDR2 FQNNGV. The DNA of the CDR3 is TGTGCCAGCAGCTCACGAATTTTTCGGGACAGGAGTTCCTACGAGCAGTACTTC. Its translation: CASSSRIFRDRSSYEQYF.

This sequence joins TRBV5-5 and TRBJ1-1, with D unclear. Germline CDR1 reads SGHKS; CDR2 reads YYEKEE (reference sequence). This CDR3 region has 16 residues. The germline V and J ends were trimmed by 0 bases and 1 base, with 13 bases remaining between them. The CDR3 nucleotides are TGTGCCAGCAGCTTGGAAGGAGGGAGAAAGAACACTGAAGCTTTCTTT. It codes for CASSLEGGRKNTEAFF.

The chain uses TRBV5-1 and TRBJ1-6, with D possibly matching TRBD1 (5 bases). Germline lookup yields CDR1 SGHRS and CDR2 YFSETQ. V gave up 0 bases and J gave up 13 bases, with 20 bases separating them. This CDR3 spans 16 amino acids. The CDR3: CASSLVVAGPGSPLHF. The CDR3 region has the DNA TGCGCCAGCAGCTTGGTAGTGGCGGGGCCGGGATCGCCCCTCCACTTT. Full variable domain (remainder filled in from reference TRBV5-1 and TRBJ1-6): KAGVTQTPRYLIKTRGQQVTLSCSPISGHRSVSWYQQTPGQGLQFLFEYFSETQRNKGNFPGRFSGRQFSNSRSEMNVSTLELGDSALYLCASSLVVAGPGSPLHFGNGTRLTVT.

This rearrangement joins TRBV30 to TRBJ1-1; D is ambiguous. Trimming pared 5 bases from V and 1 base from J, leaving 5 bases between. Germline CDR1 reads GTSNPN; CDR2 reads SVGIG (reference sequence). The CDR3 contains 11 residues. This CDR3 is CAWVRNTEAFF. CDR3 in DNA: TGTGCCTGGGTCCGGAACACTGAAGCTTTCTTT.